Listed below are T cell receptor beta chains from one sample, sequenced in a study of human T cells and chemical hapten exposure. TCRdb re-called the RACE reads through MiXCR, storing one row per CDR3 protein. The sample includes about 93,000 distinct CDR3 sequences, about 8% of them seen just once. Here the sequenced sample was whole blood, taken in connection with sensitization to the hapten diphenylcyclopropenone (DPC). Source of these receptors: a man in his forties with alopecia areata. Some clones in this sample may be carry-over from other donors' samples. CDR3s include the opening cysteine and the closing phenylalanine or tryptophan. D genes are given only for firm matches. Size values are once, few and many counts, or a class for expanded clones, and some rows have none.

>-|TRBD2|TRBJ2-1|TRBV24-1
TGTGCCACCAGTGATTTCGGCGGGAGGAATGAGCAGTTCTTC
CATSDFGGRNEQFF
>many|-|TRBJ2-6|TRBV7-9
TGTGCCAGCACCCCCGGAACTGGGGCCAACGTCCTGACTTTC
CASTPGTGANVLTF
>many|TRBD1|TRBJ1-2|TRBV12-3/TRBV12-4
TGTGCCAGCACGGGAGAGGGGGCGCGAGGCTACACCTTC
CASTGEGARGYTF
>many|TRBD1|TRBJ1-2|TRBV2
TGTGCCAGCAGACAGGGGAACTATGGCTACACCTTC
CASRQGNYGYTF
>many|TRBD2|TRBJ2-1|TRBV6-6
TGTGCCAGCAGACCACCGGGACTAGCGGGAGTCAATGAGCAGTTCTTC
CASRPPGLAGVNEQFF
>few|-|TRBJ2-1|TRBV7-6
TGTGCCAGCAGCCTAGGCAGGGTCGGTGAGCAGTTCTTC
CASSLGRVGEQFF
>many|-|TRBJ1-5|TRBV6-1
TGTGCCAGCACTTTGACCGGTAGCAATCAGCCCCAGCATTTT
CASTLTGSNQPQHF
>many|-|TRBJ2-4|TRBV29-1
TGCAGCGTTGTACGGGGGACAGAGGGCAAAAACATTCAGTACTTC
CSVVRGTEGKNIQYF
>many|TRBD1|TRBJ1-1|TRBV29-1
TGCAGCGCACAGGGGACTGAAGCTTTCTTT
CSAQGTEAFF
>many|TRBD1|TRBJ1-5|TRBV6-1
TGTGCCAGCAGATCGGGCGGTAGTGGGACAGGTCAGCCCCAGCATTTT
CASRSGGSGTGQPQHF
>few|-|TRBJ1-2|TRBV15
TGTGCCACCAGCAGAGGTTCGGTCCCAAGCTACACCTTC
CATSRGSVPSYTF
>-|-|TRBJ1-5|TRBV2
TGTGCCAGCAATAACGGCAGGGCTGGGAAACCCCAGCATTTT
CASNNGRAGKPQHF
>once|TRBD2|TRBJ2-7|TRBV28
TGTGCCAGCACGCCTAGCGGAACCACCTACGAGCAGTACTTC
CASTPSGTTYEQYF
>many|-|TRBJ2-7|TRBV6-2/TRBV6-3
TGTGCCAGCAGTTGGCGGGGCGAGCAGTACTTC
CASSWRGEQYF
>-|-|TRBJ2-2|TRBV7-2
TGTGCCAGCAGCTTTTCCGGGCCACGTTCCGGGGAGCTGTTTTTT
CASSFSGPRSGELFF
>many|-|TRBJ2-5|TRBV20-1
TGCAGTCCCAGCCCAGGCCAAGAGACCCAGTACTTC
CSPSPGQETQYF
>-|-|TRBJ2-7|TRBV20-1
TGCAGTGCTAGAGATTGGCACGAGCAGTACTTC
CSARDWHEQYF
>-|-|TRBJ2-3|TRBV10-3
TGTGCCATCAGTGATCCAGGGTTAGCCGGCACAGATACGCAGTATTTT
CAISDPGLAGTDTQYF
>many|TRBD2|TRBJ2-1|TRBV12-3/TRBV12-4
TGTGCCAGCAGCTTTAACGGGGGGGACTCCAATGAGCAGTTCTTC
CASSFNGGDSNEQFF
>many|-|TRBJ2-2|TRBV29-1
TGCAGCGTTGGACGACAGACCGGGGAGCTGTTTTTT
CSVGRQTGELFF
>many|-|TRBJ1-1|TRBV7-9
TGTGCCAGCAGCCGTGGGCAGGTGGCTTTTCGTACTGAAGCTTTCTTT
CASSRGQVAFRTEAFF
>-|-|TRBJ1-2|TRBV14
TGTGCCAGCAGCCAACGAGAGGAGGGAATTTACCCTAACTATGGCTACACCTTC
CASSQREEGIYPNYGYTF
>-|-|TRBJ2-5|TRBV12-3/TRBV12-4
TGTGCCAGCAGTTTCTCCATCGGGAAGACCCAGTACTTC
CASSFSIGKTQYF
>medium-sized|TRBD2|TRBJ2-2|TRBV6-4
TGTGCCAGCAGAATAGCGGGAGAAGCCGGGGAGCTGTTTTTT
CASRIAGEAGELFF
>few|TRBD2|TRBJ2-1|TRBV3-1
TGTGCCAGCAGCATACTAGCGGGTGGAGCTTGGTACAATGAGCAGTTCTTC
CASSILAGGAWYNEQFF
>few|TRBD2|TRBJ2-4|TRBV28
TGTGCCAGCAGTTTGTTGACTAGCGGGGACCGGGACATTCAGTACTTC
CASSLLTSGDRDIQYF
>-|-|TRBJ1-6|TRBV4-3
TGCGCCAGCAGCCAAGATCGGCCGGACGGTTATAATTCACCCCTCCACTTT
CASSQDRPDGYNSPLHF
>many|-|TRBJ1-5|TRBV5-1
TGCGCCAGCAGCCCATGGGGGGGGGGCGATCAGCCCCAGCATTTT
CASSPWGGGDQPQHF
>few|-|TRBJ2-5|TRBV19
TGTGCCAGTAGTATTCGGCAAAAAGAGACCCAGTACTTC
CASSIRQKETQYF
>few|-|TRBJ2-1|TRBV11-2
TGTGCCAGCAGCTTAGCCCCCCCCAATGAGCAGTTCTTC
CASSLAPPNEQFF
>-|TRBD1|TRBJ1-5|TRBV19
TGTGCCAGTAGCCAGTCCGGGACAGACAGCAATCAGCCCCAGCATTTT
CASSQSGTDSNQPQHF
>-|-|TRBJ1-6|TRBV6-6
TGTGCCAGCAGCCCGGACAGTAATTCACCCCTCCACTTT
CASSPDSNSPLHF
>many|-|TRBJ2-5|TRBV18
TGTGCCAGCTCACCACGTGGGACTGCTAGTCGGGAGACCCAGTACTTC
CASSPRGTASRETQYF
>many|TRBD1|TRBJ2-5|TRBV6-5
TGTGCCAGCAGTCACCGGGACAGGGTTCAAGAGACCCAGTACTTC
CASSHRDRVQETQYF
>-|-|TRBJ2-3|TRBV12-3/TRBV12-4
TGTGCCAGCAGTTCCCTCAACAGGGGCACAGATACGCAGTATTTT
CASSSLNRGTDTQYF
>few|-|TRBJ1-1|TRBV5-4
TGTGCCAGCAGTTTAGACACGGGCGACACTGAAGCTTTCTTT
CASSLDTGDTEAFF
>many|-|TRBJ2-3|TRBV21-1
TGTGCCAGCACTTCTAGCGGGAGGGCCATTTGCGCAGATACGCAGTATTTT
CASTSSGRAICADTQYF
>-|-|TRBJ1-1|TRBV5-6
TGTGCCAGCAGCTTGTCCCCGCGGGAGCACACTGAAGCTTTCTTT
CASSLSPREHTEAFF
>many|TRBD2|TRBJ2-7|TRBV20-1
TGCAGTGCTTCAACGGTTAGCGGGAACTACGAGCAGTACTTC
CSASTVSGNYEQYF
>few|-|TRBJ1-1|TRBV5-1
TGCGCCAGCAGCTTGCAGGGAGACACTGAAGCTTTCTTT
CASSLQGDTEAFF
>many|TRBD1|TRBJ1-2|TRBV19
TGTGCCAGTAGCGAGGGACAGGGGAGACTCTATGGCTACACCTTC
CASSEGQGRLYGYTF
>many|-|TRBJ1-2|TRBV7-9
TGTGCCAGCAGCTTAGATGGGCAGGGTCTTGGCTACACCTTC
CASSLDGQGLGYTF
>few|-|TRBJ1-1|TRBV27
TGTGCCAGCAGTTTACACGACGGCAACACTGAAGCTTTCTTT
CASSLHDGNTEAFF